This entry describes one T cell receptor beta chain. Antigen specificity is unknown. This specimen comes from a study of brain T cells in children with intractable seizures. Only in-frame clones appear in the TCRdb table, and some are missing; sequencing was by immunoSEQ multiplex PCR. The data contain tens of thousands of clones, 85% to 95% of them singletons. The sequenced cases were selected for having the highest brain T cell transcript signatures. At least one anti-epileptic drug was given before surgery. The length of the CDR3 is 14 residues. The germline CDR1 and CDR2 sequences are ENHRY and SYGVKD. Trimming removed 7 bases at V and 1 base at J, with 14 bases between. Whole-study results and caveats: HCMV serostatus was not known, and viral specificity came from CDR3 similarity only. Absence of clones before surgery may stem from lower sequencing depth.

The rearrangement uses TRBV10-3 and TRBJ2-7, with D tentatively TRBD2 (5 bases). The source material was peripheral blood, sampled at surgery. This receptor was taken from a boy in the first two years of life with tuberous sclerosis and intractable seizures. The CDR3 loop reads CAITRGGGSYEQYF. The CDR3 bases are TGTGCCATCACCCGGGGTGGCGGATCCTACGAGCAGTACTTC.